Shown below are 7 T cell receptor beta chains from a single sample sequenced in a study of T-cell reconstitution after alpha-beta-depleted transplantation in children. As it was prepared, the TCRbeta library received unique molecular identifiers. MiXCR was run by TCRdb on the PCR reads, yielding one entry per CDR3 protein. The sample holds approximately 200,000 distinct CDR3 sequences, 5% to 7.5% seen once. The sequenced sample was PBMCs, obtained before TCRalphabeta/CD19-depleted stem cell transplant. The receptors shown here come from a girl under three years old with combined immunodeficiency, due to receive a stem cell transplant.

Many counts were recorded for this clonotype. The genes are TRBV29-1 and TRBJ2-5; tentatively, D is TRBD2 (5 bases). The germline gives CDR1 SQVTM, CDR2 ANQGSEA. This CDR3 is 13 amino acids long. The V gene lost 6 bases and the J gene lost 4 bases, with 15 bases spanning the gap. For the CDR3, the DNA is TGCAGCGTCGAGCGGAAGGTTGCAGAGACCCAGTACTTC. This gives the protein CSVERKVAETQYF.

This clonotype occurred many times. The chain is built from TRBV7-2 and TRBJ2-7; 9 bases fit TRBD2. CDR3 length equals 13 residues. Germline V gene lookup returns CDR1 SGHTA and CDR2 FQGNSA. The junction had 4 bases not matched to a gene; V was cut back by 7 bases and J by 3 bases. CDR3 amino acids: CASNLAGLYEQYF. CDR3 coding DNA: TGTGCCAGCAACCTAGCGGGGCTCTACGAGCAGTACTTC. Variable domain in full (rest from reference TRBV7-2 and TRBJ2-7): GAGVSQSPSNKVTEKGKDVELRCDPISGHTALYWYRQSLGQGLEFLIYFQGNSAPDKSGLPSDRFSAERTGGSVSTLTIQRTQQEDSAVYLCASNLAGLYEQYFGPGTRLTVT.

The sample holds many counts of this clonotype. The genes are TRBV12-3 or TRBV12-4 and TRBJ1-3; D is uncertain. With 10 bases removed from V and 0 bases from J, the gap between germline ends came to 13 bases. This CDR3 has 14 amino acids. CDR3 protein: CAMAPDFSGNTIYF. CDR3 in DNA: TGTGCCATGGCACCGGACTTCTCTGGAAACACCATATATTTT.

The table lists this clonotype with a count of one. J is TRBJ2-1 and V is TRBV4-3, with no clear D. Germline V gene sequence: CDR1 LGHNA, CDR2 YSLEER. The V gene lost 0 bases and the J gene lost 4 bases, with 16 bases spanning the gap. This CDR3 is 17 amino acids long. The CDR3 DNA reads as TGCGCCAGCAGCCAAGAGCCCCCCGTGTCACTGTACAATGAGCAGTTCTTC. Amino acid sequence: CASSQEPPVSLYNEQFF.

The chain is built from TRBV11-2 and TRBJ2-1; D may be TRBD2 (6 bases). CDR1 SGHAT and CDR2 FQNNGV come from the germline V gene. The germline V and J ends were trimmed by 0 bases and 6 bases, with 18 bases remaining between them. This CDR3 has 17 amino acids. The CDR3 is CASSLEWGDGAGNEQFF. As DNA, the CDR3 is TGTGCCAGCAGCTTAGAGTGGGGGGACGGGGCGGGCAATGAGCAGTTCTTC.

There are many counts of this clonotype. The gene calls are TRBV20-1 and TRBJ1-4, with D possibly TRBD1 on 5 matching bases. The V and J ends lost 5 bases and 8 bases respectively, with 21 bases between them. This CDR3 is 15 amino acids long. Per germline, CDR1 DFQATT and CDR2 SNEGSKA (reference sequence). The CDR3 DNA reads TGCAGTGCTGGCCGGGACGGTGACCCAGTAGAAAAACTGTTTTTT. This sequence encodes CSAGRDGDPVEKLFF.

This clonotype was counted many times. The gene calls are TRBV7-9 and TRBJ2-7; D is uncertain. The ends were cut back, 5 bases at V and 1 base at J, with 9 bases in the middle. This CDR3 spans 13 amino acids. Germline values: CDR1 SEHNR, CDR2 FQNEAQ (reference sequence). The CDR3 loop reads CASSLTLSYEQYF. In nucleotides, the CDR3 is TGTGCCAGCAGCCTTACACTATCCTACGAGCAGTACTTC.